The next 28 T cell receptor beta chains were all read from a single sample in a study of OX40 agonist ivuxolimab in advanced cancers. The method was immunoSEQ multiplex PCR; TCRdb's version includes in-frame clones alone and lacks a portion of them. This sample has approximately 100,000 clones; approximately 85% occur once, and the top ten carry 3.8%. Sequenced material: CD4+ or CD8+ T cells sorted from blood, taken in a trial of the OX40 agonist ivuxolimab. Receptor source: an adult with an advanced solid tumor such as melanoma, head and neck, liver or kidney cancer.

The chain uses TRBV5-4 and TRBJ2-1; 7 bases are shared with TRBD2. CDR1 SGHNT and CDR2 YYREEE come from the germline V gene (reference sequence). The CDR3 is made up of 14 amino acids. The V gene end was trimmed by 3 bases and the J gene end by 8 bases; junction bases not matched to a gene: 8. The CDR3 DNA reads as TGTGCCAGCAGCTCCGGCGGGGGTTGGCATGAGCAGTTCTTC. Amino acids: CASSSGGGWHEQFF.

This clone has only a few counts. The gene calls are TRBV28 and TRBJ2-7, with D perhaps TRBD1 or TRBD2 (5 bases each). Germline CDR1 is MDHEN and CDR2 is SYDVKM. The CDR3 loop spans 13 amino acids. Trimming cost V 3 bases and J 6 bases, with 12 bases left between them. The CDR3 sequence: CASSFTLGTEQYF. Here the CDR3 DNA reads TGTGCCAGCAGTTTTACCCTGGGGACCGAGCAGTACTTC. Combining the CDR3 with reference TRBV28 and TRBJ2-7 gives the whole variable domain DVKVTQSSRYLVKRTGEKVFLECVQDMDHENMFWYRQDPGLGLRLIYFSYDVKMKEKGDIPEGYSVSREKKERFSLILESASTNQTSMYLCASSFTLGTEQYFGPGTRLTVT.

The chain links TRBV6-4 to TRBJ1-2; D might be TRBD1 (6 bases). The CDR3 extends over 13 amino acids. Trimming cost V 10 bases and J 0 bases, with 12 bases left between them. Germline V CDR1 and CDR2: MRHNA, SNTAGT. The CDR3 nucleotides are TGTGCCACCAGGGGACCTCCTAACTATGGCTACACCTTC. This translates into CATRGPPNYGYTF.

This chain uses TRBV7-6 with TRBJ2-7, with TRBD2 matching over 12 bases. The CDR3 runs to 15 residues. Germline V lookup: CDR1 SGHVS, CDR2 FNYEAQ. The V segment lost 4 bases and the J segment 5 bases; nucleotides outside the gene matches: 6. CDR3 nucleotide sequence: TGTGCCAGCAGCTCCCGACTAGCGGGAGAAAACGAGCAGTACTTC. It codes for CASSSRLAGENEQYF.

The table lists this clone with a count of one. This chain joins TRBV18 and TRBJ1-1; D call uncertain. Trimming removed 4 bases at V and 1 base at J, with 10 bases between. CDR1 is KGHSH, CDR2 LQKENI, per germline. The CDR3 contains 14 residues. CDR3 protein: CASSQVDGNTEAFF. The CDR3 DNA follows: TGTGCCAGCTCACAGGTCGACGGGAACACTGAAGCTTTCTTT.

The table lists this clone with a few counts. This chain connects TRBV7-2 to TRBJ2-1; D is perhaps TRBD2 (6 bases). Germline CDR1 and CDR2: SGHTA and FQGNSA. This CDR3 contains 16 residues. Trimming stripped 0 bases from V and 4 bases from J, with 13 bases between. The CDR3 nucleotides are TGTGCCAGCAGCTTAGCCCCCGGGGAGGCTTACAATGAGCAGTTCTTC. Translated, it gives CASSLAPGEAYNEQFF.

The chain has TRBV28 and TRBJ2-7; D may correspond to TRBD1 or TRBD2 (7 bases each). V lost 5 bases to trimming and J lost 0 bases, with 17 bases between them. The CDR3 runs to 16 residues. Germline CDR1 is MDHEN and CDR2 is SYDVKM. CDR3 coding DNA: TGTGCCAGCAGTATAGTCACAGGGGAGGGCTCCTACGAGCAGTACTTC. Its translation: CASSIVTGEGSYEQYF. The full variable domain, completed using reference TRBV28 and TRBJ2-7, is DVKVTQSSRYLVKRTGEKVFLECVQDMDHENMFWYRQDPGLGLRLIYFSYDVKMKEKGDIPEGYSVSREKKERFSLILESASTNQTSMYLCASSIVTGEGSYEQYFGPGTRLTVT.

This clone was recorded only once. This chain links TRBV9 with TRBJ1-4, with D unresolved. Germline CDR1 is SGDLS and CDR2 is YYNGEE. The CDR3 has 15 amino acids. Between the trimmed V and J ends, which lost 4 bases and 0 bases, there was a span of 10 bases. Written as DNA, the CDR3 is TGTGCCAGCAGCCCTATTCCTACAACTAATGAAAAACTGTTTTTT. Protein: CASSPIPTTNEKLFF.

This rearrangement joins TRBV6-8 to TRBJ2-7, with D possibly TRBD1 on 6 matching bases. Germline V lookup: CDR1 MNHGY, CDR2 SAAAGT. This CDR3 contains 13 residues. Trimming cost V 5 bases and J 1 base, with 9 bases left between them. The CDR3 reads CASSPRGSYEQYF. CDR3 DNA sequence: TGTGCCAGCAGTCCCAGGGGTTCCTACGAGCAGTACTTC.

The chain combines TRBV18 with TRBJ1-3; D unresolved. This CDR3 is built from 14 residues. In germline, CDR1 is KGHSH, CDR2 LQKENI. Trimming stripped 2 bases from V and 1 base from J, with 6 bases between. In DNA, the CDR3 is TGTGCCAGCTCACCAGGGGTATCTGGAAACACCATATATTTT. Translated: CASSPGVSGNTIYF. The complete variable domain, with remaining parts taken from reference TRBV18 and TRBJ1-3, reads NAGVMQNPRHLVRRRGQEARLRCSPMKGHSHVYWYRQLPEEGLKFMVYLQKENIIDESGMPKERFSAEFPKEGPSILRIQQVVRGDSAAYFCASSPGVSGNTIYFGEGSWLTVV.

The chain joins TRBV28 to TRBJ2-7, with TRBD2 as a possible D gene (6 bases). This CDR3 contains 13 residues. Trimming removed 5 bases at V and 2 bases at J, with 10 bases between. Germline V gene data show CDR1 as MDHEN and CDR2 as SYDVKM. The CDR3 spells CASSGGPTYEQYF. The CDR3 DNA reads as TGTGCCAGCAGTGGAGGGCCTACCTACGAGCAGTACTTC.

The V call is TRBV5-4, the J call TRBJ2-1; 10 bases align to TRBD2. Germline-derived CDR1 and CDR2 are SGHNT and YYREEE (reference sequence). Trimming at V came to 3 bases and at J to 5 bases, leaving 5 bases not matched to a gene. The CDR3 has 15 amino acids. The CDR3, as DNA: TGTGCCAGCAGCTCCGGACTAGCGGTCCACAATGAGCAGTTCTTC. Encoded protein: CASSSGLAVHNEQFF.

This clone showed up just a few times. V and J are TRBV30 and TRBJ2-1, with unresolved D. Per the germline V gene, CDR1 is GTSNPN and CDR2 is SVGIG (reference sequence). CDR3 length: 14 residues. Trimming removed 5 bases at V and 0 bases at J, with 11 bases between. This CDR3 is CAWQTPSSYNEQFF. DNA for the CDR3: TGTGCCTGGCAGACTCCGAGCTCCTACAATGAGCAGTTCTTC.

This clone was recorded a few times. The J gene is TRBJ2-2, the V gene TRBV4-3, with D perhaps assigned TRBD1 or TRBD2 (5 bases each). Germline V gene sequence: CDR1 LGHNA, CDR2 YSLEER. CDR3 length: 19 amino acids. Trimming left V 0 bases short and J 5 bases short, with 22 bases between. The CDR3 sequence: CASSQDRGGRTILTGELFF. The CDR3 nucleotides read TGCGCCAGCAGCCAAGATCGTGGGGGTCGTACGATTCTTACCGGGGAGCTGTTTTTT.

The rearrangement uses TRBV28 and TRBJ2-4, with 7 bases fitting TRBD1. This CDR3 is 14 amino acids long. Germline CDR1 is MDHEN and CDR2 is SYDVKM. V shed 5 bases, J shed 1 base, and the junction held 2 bases outside the gene matches. The CDR3 DNA reads as TGTGCCAGCAGTACAGGGGAGGCCAAAAACATTCAGTACTTC. This sequence encodes CASSTGEAKNIQYF.

This chain joins TRBV6-5 and TRBJ1-2, with D tentatively TRBD1 (6 bases). V dropped 5 bases and J dropped 6 bases, with 16 bases sitting between them. The length of the CDR3 is 14 residues. Germline CDR1 and CDR2: MNHEY and SVGAGI. The DNA of the CDR3 is TGTGCCAGCAGTAAACAAGGGGGAAAGGATGGCTACACCTTC. It yields the protein CASSKQGGKDGYTF.

V usage is TRBV27 and J usage is TRBJ1-4; no definite D call. There are 18 residues in the CDR3. V was pared by 4 bases and J by 2 bases, with 20 bases between. Germline CDR1 and CDR2: MNHEY and SMNVEV (reference sequence). The CDR3 nucleotides are TGTGCCAGCAGTTCTTTTCGAAGGAGGACCTTGACTAATGAAAAACTGTTTTTT. Its translation: CASSSFRRRTLTNEKLFF.

The chain uses TRBV27 and TRBJ1-2; perhaps TRBD1 as D (6 bases). CDR1 MNHEY and CDR2 SMNVEV come from the germline V gene (reference sequence). V lost 3 bases and J 4 bases, leaving 9 bases between the germline ends. The CDR3 length is 13 residues. In DNA, the CDR3 is TGTGCCAGCAGTTTGGGACACCGCTATGGCTACACCTTC. It is translated as CASSLGHRYGYTF.

The J gene is TRBJ2-1, the V gene TRBV4-3; 10 bases line up with TRBD2. The CDR3 is 15 residues long. Germline V gene lookup returns CDR1 LGHNA and CDR2 YSLEER. With 4 bases clipped from V and 5 bases from J, the junction kept 5 bases outside the gene matches. The CDR3 region has the DNA TGCGCCAGCAGCCGAGGACTAGCGGATAACAATGAGCAGTTCTTC. Translation gives CASSRGLADNNEQFF.

V gene TRBV5-1 combines with J gene TRBJ2-5; D gene uncertain. The end of the DNA aligns better with TRBJ2-7, so the J call may be wrong. Germline CDR1 and CDR2: SGHRS and YFSETQ. The CDR3 loop spans 14 amino acids. CDR3 sequence: CASSLAIGSYEQYF. The CDR3 bases are TGCGCCAGCAGCTTGGCCATAGGGTCCTACGAGCAGTACTTC.

This clone was seen a handful of times. The chain links TRBV27 to TRBJ2-5, with 10 positions matching TRBD2. The CDR3 extends over 16 amino acids. Germline V CDR1 and CDR2: MNHEY, SMNVEV (reference sequence). With V trimmed by 5 bases and J by 6 bases, 12 bases remained unmatched. The chain's CDR3 is CASSEGTSVDTKTQYF. In nucleotides, the CDR3 is TGTGCCAGCAGTGAGGGGACTAGCGTTGATACCAAGACCCAGTACTTC.

The gene calls are TRBV6-5 and TRBJ1-5; possible D gene TRBD1, 5 bases. CDR3 size: 13 residues. V dropped 7 bases and J dropped 1 base, with 8 bases sitting between them. Per germline, CDR1 MNHEY and CDR2 SVGAGI. CDR3 nucleotides: TGTGCCAGCATGGGGGAGAGCAATCAGCCCCAGCATTTT. This codes for CASMGESNQPQHF.

The genes are TRBV5-1 and TRBJ2-2; D not resolved. Looked up from germline, CDR1 is SGHRS and CDR2 is YFSETQ. The CDR3 sequence is 13 residues long. Trimming took off 5 bases at V and 2 bases at J, with 7 bases between the two ends. Here the CDR3 DNA reads TGCGCCAGCAGTTGGGGAAACACCGGGGAGCTGTTTTTT. Its protein product is CASSWGNTGELFF. Full variable domain (outside the CDR3, taken from reference TRBV5-1 and TRBJ2-2): KAGVTQTPRYLIKTRGQQVTLSCSPISGHRSVSWYQQTPGQGLQFLFEYFSETQRNKGNFPGRFSGRQFSNSRSEMNVSTLELGDSALYLCASSWGNTGELFFGEGSRLTVL.

The chain has TRBV2 and TRBJ2-1; D gene unclear. CDR3 length: 13 residues. CDR1 and CDR2 from the germline V gene are SNHLY and FYNNEI. The V gene lost 8 bases and the J gene lost 0 bases, with 8 bases spanning the gap. The CDR3 region is CASGVSSYNEQFF. The CDR3, as DNA: TGTGCCAGCGGGGTTAGCTCCTACAATGAGCAGTTCTTC. Using reference TRBV2 and TRBJ2-1 for the parts outside the CDR3, the full variable domain is EPEVTQTPSHQVTQMGQEVILRCVPISNHLYFYWYRQILGQKVEFLVSFYNNEISEKSEIFDDQFSVERPDGSNFTLKIRSTKLEDSAMYFCASGVSSYNEQFFGPGTRLTVL.

The gene calls are TRBV7-2 and TRBJ2-3; the D gene is possibly TRBD2 (5 bases). The germline V gene has CDR1 SGHTA and CDR2 FQGNSA. This CDR3 has 14 residues. V was cut by 1 base and J by 4 bases, with 9 bases left in between. DNA for the CDR3: TGTGCCAGCAGCTTAGTGCGGGTGTCAGATACGCAGTATTTT. This gives the protein CASSLVRVSDTQYF. The variable domain in full, with the rest retrieved from reference TRBV7-2 and TRBJ2-3, is GAGVSQSPSNKVTEKGKDVELRCDPISGHTALYWYRQSLGQGLEFLIYFQGNSAPDKSGLPSDRFSAERTGGSVSTLTIQRTQQEDSAVYLCASSLVRVSDTQYFGPGTRLTVL.

This clone was counted once. This chain uses TRBV11-1 with TRBJ2-5; D ambiguous. Germline assignment: CDR1 SGHAT and CDR2 FQDESV (reference sequence). Deletions cut 4 bases from V and 5 bases from J, with 8 bases between. CDR3 length equals 12 residues. The CDR3 sequence is CASSSNGETQYF. CDR3 nucleotides: TGTGCCAGCAGCTCGAACGGGGAGACCCAGTACTTC.

This chain joins TRBV19 and TRBJ2-4, with D tentatively TRBD1 (6 bases). This CDR3 is built from 13 residues. The V and J ends lost 9 bases and 3 bases respectively, with 12 bases between them. Germline V lookup: CDR1 LNHDA, CDR2 SQIVND (reference sequence). The CDR3 DNA is TGTGCCAGGACAGGTCTTGACAAAAACATTCAGTACTTC. Its translation: CARTGLDKNIQYF.

This sequence joins TRBV6-5 and TRBJ2-3; 7 nucleotides line up with TRBD1. Per the germline V gene, CDR1 is MNHEY and CDR2 is SVGAGI. The CDR3 extends over 15 amino acids. Trimming cost V 3 bases and J 1 base; bases outside gene matches: 4. The CDR3 nucleotides are TGTGCCAGCAGTTATGGCGGACAGGGCACAGATACGCAGTATTTT. This sequence encodes CASSYGGQGTDTQYF.